This T cell receptor (beta chain) emerged from a study of vaccination and CD4 T cells after COVID-19 (dated by TCRdb to 2022 to 2024). Broadly, across the study: The convalescent cohort comprised six males and four females, including two Hispanic individuals, seven Caucasians, two Asians and one multiracial person. The spike-specific CD4+ TCR repertoire was compared before and after mRNA vaccination in approximately ten COVID-19 convalescent patients and a few infection-naive healthy vaccine recipients. Control cultures received a CEFX viral epitope pool as the positive control, an HIV-1 Nef peptide pool as the negative control, or no peptide. Post-vaccine blood samples were taken a median of around 68 days after the second vaccine dose, with a range of 14 to 241 days. At the TCR clonotype level, an earlier paper using these donors assessed memory CD4+ T cell crossreactivity between SARS-CoV-2 and common cold coronavirus spike proteins. Culture stimuli were overlapping spike peptide pools from SARS-CoV-2 and from the common cold coronaviruses HCoV-NL63, HCoV-OC43 and HCoV-229E. Post-COVID blood samples from convalescent patients were collected a median of about 100 days after diagnosis, with a range of 35 to 161 days. Each participant got two doses of either the Pfizer-BioNTech BNT162b2 vaccine (n=8) or the Moderna mRNA-1273 vaccine (n=2).

What the authors observed across the whole study: Nearly all vaccine-specific clones in convalescent patients (304 of 307) were mono-reactive for SARS-CoV-2 spike rather than cross-reactive with common cold coronaviruses. The median number of SARS-CoV-2-reactive clonotypes rose from 20 to 25 after infection to some 40 after vaccination, but the change was not significant. In convalescent patients, a median roughly 85% of post-vaccine SARS-CoV-2-reactive clones were detected only after vaccination, suggesting vaccine-specific priming. The number of convalescent patients in the study was relatively small, and the study did not examine early timepoints following natural infection.

Reading from cysteine to phenylalanine, the CDR3 counts 13 amino acids. The kept DNA is CDR3 alone, 39 bases in frame from the first base. In the germline V gene (reference sequence), CDR1 corresponds to DFQATT and CDR2 to SNEGSKA. V has 2 bases trimmed and J has 4 bases trimmed; junction bases matching no gene number 4. The sample holds a few counts of this clonotype. The clone's antigen remains unknown. The sample holds no much larger clone one base away, and base qualities are not on file. The treatment or condition label on this specimen signifies: roughly nine-day PBMC culture with coronavirus spike peptide pools or control peptides (ViraFEST assay). CD4+ T cells from unexposed donors were collected before the COVID-19 pandemic (2011-2018). The study used the ViraFEST assay, which expanded antigen-specific T cells with peptide pools and then identified expanded clonotypes by TCR sequencing. Under 2.5 million PBMCs per well were cultured in IMDM with 5% human AB serum and around 10 IU/ml IL-2, plus 10 ug/ml peptide pools. On days 3 and 7, half of the culture medium was replaced with fresh IL-2-containing medium. After approximately eleven days of culture, CD4+ T cells were isolated by negative selection using the EasySep CD4+ T cell isolation kit. As cell numbers permitted, CD4+ T cells from unexposed donors were tested for reactivity to SARS-CoV-2 S and N and to four common cold coronavirus spike pools. Ficoll-Paque Plus gradient centrifugation was used to isolate PBMCs from whole blood, and the isolated PBMCs were then either used fresh or cryopreserved at -140C. Each culture condition was generally run in triplicate wells. The leukapheresis product for the unexposed donors was obtained through commercial purchase.

The method was PCR. DNA from cultured CD4+ T cells underwent TCR sequencing with the Oncomine TCR Beta short-read assay at the Johns Hopkins FTIC core. The QIAamp micro DNA kit was used to extract genomic DNA from the cultured CD4+ T cells. Oncomine TCR Beta libraries from cultured CD4+ T cells were pooled using unique dual indexes and sequenced on an Illumina iSeq 100. Per the source publication's procedure: Non-productive sequences were removed, and CDR3s that did not start with C, did not end with F or W, or were shorter than 7 amino acids were discarded. The MANAFEST web application identified antigen-specific clonotypes by comparing peptide-stimulated wells against reference wells and other culture wells. Positive clones required FDR below 0.05, an odds ratio above 5, and productive frequency above 0.1% in at least two of three replicate wells. Cross-reactive clonotypes were defined as significantly expanded in both SARS-CoV-2 spike wells and at least one common cold coronavirus spike condition. Levenshtein distances (stringdist) and unrooted phylogenetic trees (ape) in R version 3.6.1 were used to assess CDR3 homology. The public reads were quality trimmed at Q25 with fastp and then assembled into clones with MiXCR by TCRdb, keeping productive beta chains. Records with the same CDR3 protein are collapsed into one entry carrying the most frequent genes and DNA. For this entry, the V and J calls and clone size follow TCRdb and not the study's own pipeline. The sample table records some 9,100 distinct CDR3 sequences; 30% to 40% of these occur just once. The ten largest clones take up around 21% of the sample.

This TCR derives from a human donor in good health. Sequenced sample: CD4+ T cells from blood, cultured in vitro. The rearranged chain carries TRBV20-1 and TRBJ1-2; 7 of the junction bases match TRBD1. The CDR3 sequence is CSARKRQGYGYTF. At the DNA level, the sequence is TGCAGTGCTAGAAAACGACAGGGCTATGGCTACACCTTC.